The 18 T cell receptor beta chains given below trace back to one sample, sequenced in a study of beta chain features in type 1 diabetes. The isolated RNA, all of it, was reverse transcribed, so expressed TCRB transcripts were what got sequenced. This table comes from immunoSEQ multiplex PCR, and its TCRdb copy is limited to in-frame clones, with some not included. Of 350,000 to 400,000 clones listed, over 12% are singletons. The specimen sequenced was naive CD4+ T cells from blood. These TCRs come from a woman aged 18-35 years in good health.

The chain recombines TRBV30 with TRBJ1-2; the D gene is possibly TRBD1 (6 bases). This CDR3 has 14 amino acids. Germline V lookup: CDR1 GTSNPN, CDR2 SVGIG (reference sequence). Trimming removed 0 bases from V and 4 bases from J, with 12 bases in between. The DNA of the CDR3 is TGTGCCTGGAGTGTACAGGGCCGTGGCTATGGCTACACCTTC. Translating it yields CAWSVQGRGYGYTF.

The DNA of the CDR3 is TGCGCCAGCAGCTTCGAGAAGGGGGATGAAAAACTGTTTTTT. It yields the protein CASSFEKGDEKLFF. The chain employs TRBV5-1 and TRBJ1-4, with D possibly being TRBD1 (6 bases). CDR3 length: 14 residues. Trimming shortened V by 2 bases and J by 6 bases, and 11 bases separated the two germline ends. CDR1 and CDR2 (germline): SGHRS, YFSETQ.

The table lists this clone with a few counts. The CDR3 DNA reads as TGTGCCATCAGTGGCCGGACTAGCGATTCCTACGAGCAGTACTTC. Translating gives CAISGRTSDSYEQYF. This sequence joins TRBV10-3 and TRBJ2-7, with 9 bases that match TRBD2. Germline CDR1 ENHRY, CDR2 SYGVKD. The CDR3 runs to 15 residues. V lost 4 bases to trimming and J lost 1 base; unmatched junction nucleotides: 5.

The chain uses TRBV7-2 and TRBJ2-7; D perhaps matches TRBD2 (6 bases). CDR1 is SGHTA and CDR2 is FQGNSA in the germline V gene. The V end lost 5 bases, the J end lost 5 bases, and 19 bases lay between the germline ends. This CDR3 has 15 residues. The CDR3 spells CASSLGAGYRNEQYF. The CDR3 bases are TGTGCCAGCAGCCTTGGGGCGGGATACCGGAACGAGCAGTACTTC. Supplemented by reference TRBV7-2 and TRBJ2-7, the full variable domain reads GAGVSQSPSNKVTEKGKDVELRCDPISGHTALYWYRQSLGQGLEFLIYFQGNSAPDKSGLPSDRFSAERTGGSVSTLTIQRTQQEDSAVYLCASSLGAGYRNEQYFGPGTRLTVT.

This clone was seen a handful of times. The chain carries TRBV5-1 and TRBJ2-1; 8 nucleotides agree with TRBD2. The junction had 1 base not matched to a gene; V was cut back by 2 bases and J by 3 bases. Germline V lookup: CDR1 SGHRS, CDR2 YFSETQ. This CDR3 is built from 14 residues. DNA for the CDR3: TGCGCCAGCAGCTTCCGGGAGGGCTACAATGAGCAGTTCTTC. Protein product: CASSFREGYNEQFF.

The sample holds a few counts of this clone. The gene calls are TRBV5-6 and TRBJ2-7; D gene unclear. There are 14 residues in the CDR3. V was trimmed by 2 bases and J by 0 bases, leaving 9 bases between them. Germline V gene data show CDR1 as SGHDT and CDR2 as YYEEEE. CDR3 loop: CASSFARRSYEQYF. CDR3 bases: TGTGCCAGCAGCTTTGCCAGGCGCTCCTACGAGCAGTACTTC.

This clone was counted only a few times. The chain joins TRBV5-1 to TRBJ2-1; D unresolved. The CDR3 is 14 amino acids. V was trimmed by 0 bases and J by 4 bases, leaving 8 bases between them. CDR1 is SGHRS and CDR2 is YFSETQ in the germline V gene. This CDR3 is CASSLDNHYNEQFF. The CDR3 DNA reads TGCGCCAGCAGCTTGGACAACCATTACAATGAGCAGTTCTTC. Using reference TRBV5-1 and TRBJ2-1 for the parts outside the CDR3, the full variable domain is KAGVTQTPRYLIKTRGQQVTLSCSPISGHRSVSWYQQTPGQGLQFLFEYFSETQRNKGNFPGRFSGRQFSNSRSEMNVSTLELGDSALYLCASSLDNHYNEQFFGPGTRLTVL.

This clone came up a few times. The chain carries TRBV7-9 and TRBJ2-1; a weak D match, TRBD2 (5 bases). The CDR3 contains 14 residues. Germline V gene sequence: CDR1 SEHNR, CDR2 FQNEAQ (reference sequence). V was trimmed by 3 bases and J by 8 bases, leaving 14 bases between them. CDR3 in amino acids: CASSFENGEHEQFF. For the CDR3, the DNA is TGTGCCAGCAGCTTCGAAAACGGGGAACATGAGCAGTTCTTC.

The CDR3 is CASSLVSDTEAFF. The CDR3 region has the DNA TGTGCCAGCAGCCTCGTTTCCGACACTGAAGCTTTCTTT. The chain is built from TRBV14 and TRBJ1-1; D unresolved. The germline gives CDR1 SGHDN, CDR2 FVKESK. The germline V and J ends were trimmed by 4 bases and 3 bases, with 9 bases remaining between them. CDR3 length equals 13 residues.

This clone turned up a few times. V and J are TRBV30 and TRBJ2-7; 10 bases agree with TRBD1. This CDR3 region has 15 residues. The ends lost 4 bases at V and 0 bases at J; junction bases unmatched: 6. Germline CDR1 GTSNPN, CDR2 SVGIG (reference sequence). CDR3 coding DNA: TGTGCCTGGAAAGTGACAGGGGGCCGCTCCTACGAGCAGTACTTC. This translates into CAWKVTGGRSYEQYF.

This clone was seen more than once but under ten times. The V and J genes are TRBV28 and TRBJ1-1; a possible D gene is TRBD1 (5 bases). V dropped 6 bases and J dropped 10 bases, with 15 bases sitting between them. The CDR3 covers 12 residues. CDR1 and CDR2 (germline): MDHEN, SYDVKM. This chain's CDR3 is CASSQGGDGAFF. CDR3 coding DNA: TGTGCCAGCAGCCAAGGAGGGGATGGAGCTTTCTTT. The full variable domain, in which reference TRBV28 and TRBJ1-1 provide the parts outside the CDR3, is DVKVTQSSRYLVKRTGEKVFLECVQDMDHENMFWYRQDPGLGLRLIYFSYDVKMKEKGDIPEGYSVSREKKERFSLILESASTNQTSMYLCASSQGGDGAFFGQGTRLTVV.

This clone was detected only a few times. The V and J genes are TRBV5-1 and TRBJ2-2; D not certain. The CDR3 is made up of 13 amino acids. V was shortened by 6 bases and J by 2 bases, with 8 bases between the two germline ends. Germline assignment: CDR1 SGHRS and CDR2 YFSETQ. The CDR3 bases are TGCGCCAGCATGGTCAGAAACACCGGGGAGCTGTTTTTT. It yields the protein CASMVRNTGELFF. Full variable domain (rest looked up from reference TRBV5-1 and TRBJ2-2): KAGVTQTPRYLIKTRGQQVTLSCSPISGHRSVSWYQQTPGQGLQFLFEYFSETQRNKGNFPGRFSGRQFSNSRSEMNVSTLELGDSALYLCASMVRNTGELFFGEGSRLTVL.

The chain couples TRBV7-2 to TRBJ2-2, with 8 positions matching TRBD2. The CDR3 spans 14 residues. Per germline, CDR1 SGHTA and CDR2 FQGNSA. V trimming: 8 bases; J trimming: 4 bases; junction bases outside the gene matches: 6. The CDR3 DNA is TGTGCCAGCCCCGGCCTAGCGGGCACCGGGGAGCTGTTTTTT. This gives the protein CASPGLAGTGELFF.

The rearrangement uses TRBV6-6 and TRBJ2-5; 10 bases match TRBD1. The CDR3 spans 14 residues. The germline V gene encodes CDR1 MNHNY and CDR2 SVGAGI (reference sequence). V lost 7 bases and J lost 5; bases outside the gene matches: 7. CDR3: CASKATGGQETQYF. CDR3 in DNA: TGTGCCAGCAAGGCGACAGGGGGCCAGGAGACCCAGTACTTC.

In regard to this clone: Distinct nucleotide sequences in the sample also encode this CDR3. The chain couples TRBV20-1 to TRBJ2-7; TRBD1 might be the D (6 bases). Germline values: CDR1 DFQATT, CDR2 SNEGSKA (reference sequence). Trimming cost V 6 bases and J 1 base, with 7 bases left between them. The CDR3 is made up of 11 amino acids. The CDR3 protein is CSAGQSYEQYF. The CDR3 coding sequence is TGCAGTGCCGGACAGTCCTACGAGCAGTACTTC.

This clone turned up a few times. This CDR3 is CASRASGRGDTQYF. CDR3 nucleotide sequence: TGTGCCAGCAGAGCTAGCGGGAGAGGGGATACGCAGTATTTT. The rearrangement joins TRBV11-3 to TRBJ2-3, with TRBD2 matching 10 bases. CDR3 length equals 14 residues. Unmatched junction bases numbered 6, after V lost 6 bases and J lost 6 bases. Germline CDR1 reads SGHNT; CDR2 reads YENEEA.

This clone was picked up a small number of times. This rearrangement joins TRBV29-1 to TRBJ2-1, with D perhaps TRBD2 (5 bases). The CDR3 contains 14 residues. V was shortened by 4 bases and J by 5 bases, with 15 bases between the two germline ends. CDR1 SQVTM and CDR2 ANQGSEA come from the germline V gene. The CDR3 reads CSVVRRLSNNEQFF. CDR3 coding DNA: TGCAGCGTTGTAAGGAGACTATCAAACAATGAGCAGTTCTTC.

The V call is TRBV11-2, the J call TRBJ2-7; D unclear. The V end lost 0 bases, the J end lost 7 bases, and 13 bases lay between the germline ends. CDR1 and CDR2 from the germline V gene are SGHAT and FQNNGV. The CDR3 sequence is 14 residues long. Written as DNA, the CDR3 is TGTGCCAGCAGCTTAGATTGGGCAGTAGGAGAGCAGTACTTC. Translated: CASSLDWAVGEQYF.